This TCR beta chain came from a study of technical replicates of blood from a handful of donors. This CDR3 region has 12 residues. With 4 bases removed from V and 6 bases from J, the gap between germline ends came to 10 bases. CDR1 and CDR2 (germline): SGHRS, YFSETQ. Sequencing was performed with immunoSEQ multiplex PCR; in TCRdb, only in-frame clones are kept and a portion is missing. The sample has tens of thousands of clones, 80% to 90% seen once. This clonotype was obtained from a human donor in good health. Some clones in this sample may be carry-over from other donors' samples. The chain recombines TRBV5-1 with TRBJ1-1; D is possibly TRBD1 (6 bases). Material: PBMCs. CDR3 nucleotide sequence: TGCGCCAGCAGCGAAGGGGGGGCTGAAGCTTTCTTT. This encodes CASSEGGAEAFF. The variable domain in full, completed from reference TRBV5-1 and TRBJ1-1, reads KAGVTQTPRYLIKTRGQQVTLSCSPISGHRSVSWYQQTPGQGLQFLFEYFSETQRNKGNFPGRFSGRQFSNSRSEMNVSTLELGDSALYLCASSEGGAEAFFGQGTRLTVV.